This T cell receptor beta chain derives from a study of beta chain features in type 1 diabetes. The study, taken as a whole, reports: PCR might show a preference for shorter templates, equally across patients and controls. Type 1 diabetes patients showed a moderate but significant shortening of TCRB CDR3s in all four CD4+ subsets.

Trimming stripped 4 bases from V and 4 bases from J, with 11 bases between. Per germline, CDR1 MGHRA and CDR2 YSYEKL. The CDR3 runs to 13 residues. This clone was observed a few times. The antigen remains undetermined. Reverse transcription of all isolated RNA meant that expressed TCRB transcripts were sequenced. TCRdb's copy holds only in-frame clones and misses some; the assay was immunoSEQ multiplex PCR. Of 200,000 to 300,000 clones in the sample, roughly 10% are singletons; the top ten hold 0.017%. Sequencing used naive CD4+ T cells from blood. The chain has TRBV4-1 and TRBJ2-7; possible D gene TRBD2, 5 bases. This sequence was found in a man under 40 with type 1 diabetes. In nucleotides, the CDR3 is TGCGCCAGCAGCCGAGCGGCAGGTTACGAGCAGTACTTC. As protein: CASSRAAGYEQYF.